This record covers a single TCR beta chain. The sample holds other DNA sequences that translate to the same CDR3. This entry comes from a study of blood T cell repertoires in COVID-19. Study information: The origin of the acute and convalescent COVID-19 samples was the United States, Italy and Spain. The cDNA or gDNA used as material had been derived from T cells, B-cell-depleted T cells, or PBMCs.

Methods used by the authors: Reference gene primer amplification yielded estimated nucleated cell counts. The data were produced by immunoSEQ multiplex PCR, yet TCRdb's version contains in-frame clones alone and is incomplete. Clone size and the V and J calls come from that table; the DNA yielded D and trimming. The top ten clones hold about 1.5% of a sample with under 250,000 clones, 65% to 85% of them seen once. The V gene end was trimmed by 6 bases and the J gene end by 2 bases; junction bases not matched to a gene: 9. The CDR3 sequence is 15 residues long. Per the germline V gene, CDR1 is SNHLY and CDR2 is FYNNEI.

This chain uses TRBV2 with TRBJ1-1, with 7 bases identical to TRBD1. This receptor was obtained from a woman in her thirties or forties who had recovered from COVID-19. The sequenced material came from peripheral blood. CDR3 bases: TGTGCCAGCAGCGAGCTGGGACAGCCCAACACTGAAGCTTTCTTT. This gives the protein CASSELGQPNTEAFF.